This T cell receptor beta chain was sequenced in a study of cytomegalovirus exposure and HLA in healthy donors. As concerns this clone: The target antigen is unknown.

Study results and limitations: Across donors, most TCRs were seen rarely, yet some public ones were widespread. According to the study, about 180 TCR beta chains were cytomegalovirus-associated.

The CDR3 is made up of 12 amino acids. V lost 4 bases to trimming and J lost 10 bases, with 12 bases between them. CDR1 SGHRS and CDR2 YFSETQ come from the germline V gene. TCRdb's copy holds only in-frame clones and misses some; the assay was immunoSEQ multiplex PCR. The sample has about 240,000 clones, around 86% seen once. The sequencing sample was made of PBMCs. This chain uses TRBV5-1 with TRBJ2-1; no reliable D call. The receptor's source is a woman in her thirties in good health and CMV-seropositive. The CDR3 region is CASSLNSGEQFF. The CDR3 DNA is TGCGCCAGCAGCCTGAACTCAGGAGAGCAGTTCTTC.